A single sample is the source of the 14 T cell receptor beta chains below, sequenced in a study of CD8 T cells in ankylosing spondylitis. TCRdb reprocessed the 5' RACE reads via MiXCR and lists one record per CDR3 protein. The sample includes tens of thousands of distinct CDR3 sequences, roughly 6.2% seen only once; the top ten take around 4.5%. The sequenced sample was synovial fluid, either unsorted or a sorted T cell fraction (not recorded which). These receptors came from a male donor with ankylosing spondylitis.

This clonotype occurred many times. The CDR3 nucleotides read TGCAGCGCCTCCCTGGGACATGGTTTGTACGAGCAGTACTTC. This encodes CSASLGHGLYEQYF. The gene calls are TRBV29-1 and TRBJ2-7; tentative D call: TRBD1 (6 bases). The CDR3 is 14 amino acids. The germline gives CDR1 SQVTM, CDR2 ANQGSEA. Deletions cut 7 bases from V and 4 bases from J, with 20 bases between.

This clonotype was observed at least ten times. The chain carries TRBV7-3 and TRBJ2-1; tentative D call: TRBD2 (6 bases). The V end was cut by 2 bases, the J end by 0 bases, with 14 bases between. The CDR3 totals 17 residues. Germline CDR1 and CDR2: SGHTA and FQGTGA. The CDR3 DNA reads TGTGCCAGCAGCTTATCGGCGGGATCTTCCTCCTACAATGAGCAGTTCTTC. Protein: CASSLSAGSSSYNEQFF. Using reference TRBV7-3 and TRBJ2-1 for the parts outside the CDR3, the full variable domain is GAGVSQTPSNKVTEKGKYVELRCDPISGHTALYWYRQSLGQGPEFLIYFQGTGAADDSGLPNDRFFAVRPEGSVSTLKIQRTERGDSAVYLCASSLSAGSSSYNEQFFGPGTRLTVL.

This clonotype was picked up many times. The chain joins TRBV12-3 or TRBV12-4 to TRBJ2-3; no firm D call. This CDR3 is 14 amino acids long. Trimming removed 7 bases from V and 0 bases from J, with 11 bases in between. The CDR3 sequence: CASTAMSSTDTQYF. In DNA form, the CDR3 reads TGTGCCAGCACTGCTATGTCTAGCACAGATACGCAGTATTTT.

The chain joins TRBV28 to TRBJ1-2; the match to TRBD1 covers 7 bases. The germline CDR1 and CDR2 sequences are MDHEN and SYDVKM. The ends lost 7 bases at V and 4 bases at J; junction bases unmatched: 6. CDR3 length: 13 amino acids. The CDR3 spells CASTRTGFYGYTF. CDR3 DNA sequence: TGTGCCAGCACCAGGACAGGATTCTATGGCTACACCTTC.

Ten or more counts support this clonotype. In nucleotides, the CDR3 is TGTGCCAGCAGTCCAGGACTAGGTGCAGATACGCAGTATTTT. It translates to CASSPGLGADTQYF. The chain recombines TRBV28 with TRBJ2-3; 7 bases line up with TRBD2. The ends lost 5 bases at V and 4 bases at J; junction bases unmatched: 6. The CDR3 runs to 14 residues. The germline CDR1 and CDR2 sequences are MDHEN and SYDVKM.

The V call is TRBV29-1, the J call TRBJ1-1, with D perhaps matching TRBD1 (6 bases). V dropped 4 bases and J dropped 2 bases, with 11 bases sitting between them. The CDR3 is made up of 13 amino acids. Looked up from germline, CDR1 is SQVTM and CDR2 is ANQGSEA. CDR3 bases: TGCAGCGTTGGCCCAGGGGTCAACACTGAAGCTTTCTTT. Protein product: CSVGPGVNTEAFF.

In this sample, this clonotype is medium-sized (0.01 to 0.1%). The chain uses TRBV5-1 and TRBJ2-2; D unresolved. This CDR3 comprises 15 residues. Per germline, CDR1 SGHRS and CDR2 YFSETQ. Trimming pared 0 bases from V and 5 bases from J, leaving 11 bases between. CDR3 protein: CASSLAPGETGELFF. In DNA, the CDR3 is TGCGCCAGCAGCTTGGCCCCAGGAGAAACCGGGGAGCTGTTTTTT.

This clonotype showed up many times. The chain combines TRBV5-5 with TRBJ2-1, with no clear D. V was clipped by 3 bases and J by 10 bases, with 14 bases between them. The CDR3 consists of 13 residues. Germline CDR1 reads SGHKS; CDR2 reads YYEKEE (reference sequence). CDR3 sequence (DNA): TGTGCCAGCAGCTCTAGGTCAGGTTGGGAGCAGTTCTTC. Its protein is CASSSRSGWEQFF.

This clonotype occurred many times. V is TRBV5-5 and J is TRBJ1-5; the match to TRBD1 covers 7 bases. The CDR3 totals 16 residues. V shed 1 base and J 4 bases; nucleotides not matched to a gene: 8. CDR1 is SGHKS and CDR2 is YYEKEE in the germline V gene (reference sequence). CDR3 region: CASSLRTGTENQPQHF. CDR3 coding DNA: TGTGCCAGCAGCTTGCGGACGGGGACAGAGAATCAGCCCCAGCATTTT.

The V call is TRBV5-1, the J call TRBJ1-1; D gene ambiguous. The ends were cut back, 0 bases at V and 2 bases at J, with 14 bases in the middle. Germline CDR1 SGHRS, CDR2 YFSETQ. The CDR3 length is 16 residues. The CDR3 loop reads CASSLDIGYSNTEAFF. The CDR3 coding sequence is TGCGCCAGCAGCTTGGATATTGGGTATAGTAACACTGAAGCTTTCTTT.

The rearrangement links TRBV28 to TRBJ1-2; the D is unclear. The CDR3 spans 14 residues. CDR1 and CDR2 (germline): MDHEN, SYDVKM. V was shortened by 3 bases and J by 4 bases, with 12 bases between the two germline ends. The CDR3 sequence: CASSFFRRSYGYTF. The CDR3 DNA reads TGTGCCAGCAGTTTCTTCAGGAGGTCCTATGGCTACACCTTC.

This clonotype was seen a few times. The chain employs TRBV7-3 and TRBJ2-7; D may be TRBD2 (6 bases). Germline lookup yields CDR1 SGHTA and CDR2 FQGTGA. This CDR3 contains 14 residues. Trimming left V 5 bases short and J 4 bases short, with 15 bases between. The CDR3 DNA follows: TGTGCCAGCAGCCGTCGGGACTCGAGTTACGAGCAGTACTTC. This translates into CASSRRDSSYEQYF.

The table lists this clonotype with many counts. The V and J genes are TRBV9 and TRBJ2-7, with 7 bases aligning to TRBD1. This CDR3 spans 14 amino acids. V lost 0 bases and J lost 5; bases outside the gene matches: 5. Germline V lookup: CDR1 SGDLS, CDR2 YYNGEE. CDR3 coding DNA: TGTGCCAGCAGCGTAGGACAGGGATCAAACGAGCAGTACTTC. This sequence encodes CASSVGQGSNEQYF. Drawing the rest from reference TRBV9 and TRBJ2-7, the complete variable domain is DSGVTQTPKHLITATGQRVTLRCSPRSGDLSVYWYQQSLDQGLQFLIQYYNGEERAKGNILERFSAQQFPDLHSELNLSSLELGDSALYFCASSVGQGSNEQYFGPGTRLTVT.

V gene TRBV7-3 combines with J gene TRBJ2-5, with D unresolved. V was pared by 3 bases and J by 4 bases, with 9 bases between. The CDR3 is 13 residues long. Germline V gives CDR1 SGHTA, CDR2 FQGTGA. CDR3 region: CASSFGYLETQYF. CDR3 DNA: TGTGCCAGCAGCTTCGGCTATTTAGAGACCCAGTACTTC. Variable domain in full (rest from reference TRBV7-3 and TRBJ2-5): GAGVSQTPSNKVTEKGKYVELRCDPISGHTALYWYRQSLGQGPEFLIYFQGTGAADDSGLPNDRFFAVRPEGSVSTLKIQRTERGDSAVYLCASSFGYLETQYFGPGTRLLVL.